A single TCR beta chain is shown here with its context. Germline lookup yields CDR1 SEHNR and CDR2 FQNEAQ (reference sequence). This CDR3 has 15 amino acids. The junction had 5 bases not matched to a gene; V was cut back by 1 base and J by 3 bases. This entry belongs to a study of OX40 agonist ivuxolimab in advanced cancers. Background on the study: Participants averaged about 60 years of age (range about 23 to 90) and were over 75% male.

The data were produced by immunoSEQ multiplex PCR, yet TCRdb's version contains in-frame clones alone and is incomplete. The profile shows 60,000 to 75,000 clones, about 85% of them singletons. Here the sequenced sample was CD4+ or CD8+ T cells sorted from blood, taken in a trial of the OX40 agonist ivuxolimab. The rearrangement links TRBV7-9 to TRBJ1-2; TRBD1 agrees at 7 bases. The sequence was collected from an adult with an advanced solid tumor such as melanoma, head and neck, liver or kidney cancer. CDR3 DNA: TGTGCCAGCAGCTTAGTAGTTCAGGGGGACTATGGCTACACCTTC. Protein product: CASSLVVQGDYGYTF.